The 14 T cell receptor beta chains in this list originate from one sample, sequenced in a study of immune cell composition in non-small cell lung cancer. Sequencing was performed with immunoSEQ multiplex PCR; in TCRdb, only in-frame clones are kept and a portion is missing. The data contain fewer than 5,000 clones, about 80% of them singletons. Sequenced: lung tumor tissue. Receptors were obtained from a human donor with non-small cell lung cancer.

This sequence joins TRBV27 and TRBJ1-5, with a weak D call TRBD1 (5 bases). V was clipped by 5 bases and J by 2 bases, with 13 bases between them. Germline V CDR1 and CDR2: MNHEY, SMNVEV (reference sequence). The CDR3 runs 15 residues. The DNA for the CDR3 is TGTGCCAGCAGTGGGGCGGTGGGGGGCAATCAGCCCCAGCATTTT. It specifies CASSGAVGGNQPQHF.

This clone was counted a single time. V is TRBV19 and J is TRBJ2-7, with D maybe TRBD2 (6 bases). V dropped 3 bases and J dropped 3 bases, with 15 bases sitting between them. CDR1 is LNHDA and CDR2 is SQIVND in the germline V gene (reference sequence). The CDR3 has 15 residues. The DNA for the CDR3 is TGTGCCAGTAGTATGACTAGTACTCGCTACTACGAGCAGTACTTC. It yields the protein CASSMTSTRYYEQYF.

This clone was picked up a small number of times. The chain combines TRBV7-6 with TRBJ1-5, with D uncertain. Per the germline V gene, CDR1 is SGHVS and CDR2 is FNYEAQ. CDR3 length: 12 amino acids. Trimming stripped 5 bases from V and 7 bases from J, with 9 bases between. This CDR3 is CASSLPGQPQHF. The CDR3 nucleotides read TGTGCCAGCAGCCTTCCGGGCCAGCCCCAGCATTTT.

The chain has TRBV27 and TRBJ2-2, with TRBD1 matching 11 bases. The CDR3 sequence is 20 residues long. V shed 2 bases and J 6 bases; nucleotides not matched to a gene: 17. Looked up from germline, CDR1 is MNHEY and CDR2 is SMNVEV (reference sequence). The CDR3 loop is CASSLLGQGGQRGRSGELFF. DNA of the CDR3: TGTGCCAGCAGTTTACTGGGACAGGGGGGCCAGCGGGGGAGGTCCGGGGAGCTGTTTTTT.

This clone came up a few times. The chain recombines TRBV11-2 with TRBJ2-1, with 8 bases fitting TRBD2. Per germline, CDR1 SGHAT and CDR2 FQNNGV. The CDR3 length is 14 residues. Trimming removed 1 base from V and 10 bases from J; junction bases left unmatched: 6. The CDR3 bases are TGTGCCAGCAGCTTAGGCGGGGGGACTCGCGAGCAGTTCTTC. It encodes CASSLGGGTREQFF.

CDR3 sequence reads: CASSYSIGKGSEAFF. DNA of the CDR3: TGTGCCAGCAGTTACTCGATCGGGAAGGGCTCTGAAGCTTTCTTT. This chain uses TRBV6-6 with TRBJ1-1; D is unclear. The CDR3 runs to 15 residues. CDR1 is MNHNY, CDR2 SVGAGI, per germline (reference sequence). Trimming removed 0 bases at V and 6 bases at J, with 14 bases between.

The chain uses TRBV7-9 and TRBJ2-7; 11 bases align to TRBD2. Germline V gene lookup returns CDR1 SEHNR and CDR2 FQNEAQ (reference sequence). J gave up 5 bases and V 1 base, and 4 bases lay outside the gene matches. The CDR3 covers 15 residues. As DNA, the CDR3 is TGTGCCAGCAGCTTAGTTAGCGGGGGGGCGAACGAGCAGTACTTC. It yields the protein CASSLVSGGANEQYF.

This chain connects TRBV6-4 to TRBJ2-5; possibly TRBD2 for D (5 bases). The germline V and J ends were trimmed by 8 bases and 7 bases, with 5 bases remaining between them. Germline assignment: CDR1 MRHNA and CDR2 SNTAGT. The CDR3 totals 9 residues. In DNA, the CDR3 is TGTGCCAGCGCGGGGACCCAGTACTTC. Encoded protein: CASAGTQYF.

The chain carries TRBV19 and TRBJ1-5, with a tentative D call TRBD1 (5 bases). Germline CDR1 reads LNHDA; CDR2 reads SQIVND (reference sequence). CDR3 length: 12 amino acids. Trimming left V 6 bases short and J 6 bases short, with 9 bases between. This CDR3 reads CASRRGFQPQHF. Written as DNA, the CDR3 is TGTGCCAGTAGAAGGGGCTTTCAGCCCCAGCATTTT.

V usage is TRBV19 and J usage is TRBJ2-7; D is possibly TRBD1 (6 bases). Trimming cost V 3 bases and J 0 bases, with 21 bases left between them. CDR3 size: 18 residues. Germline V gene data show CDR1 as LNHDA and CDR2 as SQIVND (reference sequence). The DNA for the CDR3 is TGTGCCAGTAGTATGGGGCGCAGGGGCAGCAAGAGCTCCTACGAGCAGTACTTC. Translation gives CASSMGRRGSKSSYEQYF.

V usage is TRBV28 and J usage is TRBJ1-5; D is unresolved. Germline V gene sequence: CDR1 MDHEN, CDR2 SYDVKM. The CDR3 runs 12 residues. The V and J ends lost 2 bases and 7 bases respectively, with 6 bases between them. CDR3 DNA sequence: TGTGCCAGCAGTTTAGAAGGGCAGCCCCAGCATTTT. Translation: CASSLEGQPQHF.

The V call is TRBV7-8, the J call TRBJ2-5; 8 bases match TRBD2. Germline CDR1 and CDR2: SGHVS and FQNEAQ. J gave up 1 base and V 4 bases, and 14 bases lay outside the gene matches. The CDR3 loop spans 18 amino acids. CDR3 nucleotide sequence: TGTGCCAGCAGCTCTATGCCCAGACGGGGGGGGCTCCAAGAGACCCAGTACTTC. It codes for CASSSMPRRGGLQETQYF.

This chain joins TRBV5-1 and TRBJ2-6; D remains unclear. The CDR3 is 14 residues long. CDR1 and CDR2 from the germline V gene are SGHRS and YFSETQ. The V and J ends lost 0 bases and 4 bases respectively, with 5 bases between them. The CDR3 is CASSLAPGANVLTF. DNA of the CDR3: TGCGCCAGCAGCTTGGCCCCAGGGGCCAACGTCCTGACTTTC. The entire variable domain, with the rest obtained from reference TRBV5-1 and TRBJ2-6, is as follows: KAGVTQTPRYLIKTRGQQVTLSCSPISGHRSVSWYQQTPGQGLQFLFEYFSETQRNKGNFPGRFSGRQFSNSRSEMNVSTLELGDSALYLCASSLAPGANVLTFGAGSRLTVL.

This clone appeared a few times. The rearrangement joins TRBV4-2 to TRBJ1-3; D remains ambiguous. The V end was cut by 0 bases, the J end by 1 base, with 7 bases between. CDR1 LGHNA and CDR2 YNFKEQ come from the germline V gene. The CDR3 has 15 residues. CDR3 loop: CASSQDRRSGNTIYF. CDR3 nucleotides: TGTGCCAGCAGCCAAGATAGACGGTCTGGAAACACCATATATTTT.